Following are 21 T cell receptor beta chains from one sample sequenced in a study of STAT5B mutations in CD4+ large granular lymphocyte leukemia. Profiled with immunoSEQ multiplex PCR; TCRdb holds only in-frame clones, not every one. The sample has 25,000 to 35,000 clones; roughly 84% are singletons. Material: CD4+ T cells from blood buffy coats. Every receptor here comes from a human donor in good health.

The chain couples TRBV5-1 to TRBJ1-1; 8 positions match TRBD1. The CDR3 has 14 amino acids. Germline CDR1 reads SGHRS; CDR2 reads YFSETQ. V trimming: 3 bases; J trimming: 1 base; junction bases outside the gene matches: 2. The DNA for the CDR3 is TGCGCCAGCAGCTACGGACAGGGGAACACTGAAGCTTTCTTT. Its protein is CASSYGQGNTEAFF.

The V gene is TRBV5-6, the J gene TRBJ1-4; 8 positions match TRBD1. Germline V gene sequence: CDR1 SGHDT, CDR2 YYEEEE. Germline trimming cut 4 bases from V and 2 bases from J; bases unmatched to any gene: 7. This CDR3 has 16 amino acids. The CDR3 is CASSMSWTGTNEKLFF. The CDR3, as DNA: TGTGCCAGCAGCATGTCCTGGACAGGGACTAATGAAAAACTGTTTTTT.

This clone was detected only a few times. The chain recombines TRBV5-1 with TRBJ1-6; D perhaps matches TRBD1 (5 bases). The CDR3 runs to 16 residues. Per the germline V gene, CDR1 is SGHRS and CDR2 is YFSETQ. Trimming left V 4 bases short and J 6 bases short, with 17 bases between. CDR3 in DNA: TGCGCCAGCAGCCTAAGATTGGGGGGGACTAATTCACCCCTCCACTTT. Its translation: CASSLRLGGTNSPLHF.

The chain uses TRBV27 and TRBJ2-4, with TRBD1 identical over 8 bases. The CDR3 runs 12 residues. V shed 7 bases, J shed 5 bases, and the junction held 1 base outside the gene matches. Germline V gives CDR1 MNHEY, CDR2 SMNVEV (reference sequence). The chain's CDR3 is CASTDRENIQYF. The CDR3 DNA sequence: TGTGCCAGCACGGACAGGGAAAACATTCAGTACTTC.

V gene TRBV29-1 combines with J gene TRBJ2-6; D may match TRBD1 or TRBD2 (5 bases each). Germline CDR1 SQVTM, CDR2 ANQGSEA. The V and J ends lost 7 bases and 0 bases respectively, with 10 bases between them. This CDR3 contains 14 residues. The chain's CDR3 is CSALGVSGANVLTF. As DNA, the CDR3 is TGCAGCGCCTTGGGGGTCTCTGGGGCCAACGTCCTGACTTTC.

The chain is built from TRBV19 and TRBJ1-2; TRBD1 aligns across 10 bases. The length of the CDR3 is 16 residues. Germline V gene lookup returns CDR1 LNHDA and CDR2 SQIVND (reference sequence). J lost 3 bases, V lost 6 bases, and 10 bases had no gene match. CDR3 protein: CASRRQGAPRDYGYTF. The CDR3 DNA follows: TGTGCCAGTAGGAGACAGGGGGCCCCCAGAGACTATGGCTACACCTTC.

This chain links TRBV6-6 with TRBJ1-4; D might be TRBD1 (5 bases). Germline V CDR1 and CDR2: MNHNY, SVGAGI (reference sequence). CDR3 length equals 14 residues. Trimming took 6 bases from V and 7 from J, leaving 15 bases between them. CDR3 in amino acids: CASSLRSGGEKLFF. CDR3 nucleotides: TGTGCCAGCAGCCTGCGGTCCGGGGGTGAAAAACTGTTTTTT.

V and J are TRBV7-9 and TRBJ2-6; the match to TRBD2 covers 8 bases. The CDR3 length is 19 residues. Trimming at V came to 5 bases and at J to 0 bases, leaving 12 bases not matched to a gene. The germline gives CDR1 SEHNR, CDR2 FQNEAQ (reference sequence). DNA of the CDR3: TGTGCCAGCAGCCCCCGAGGAGCGGGGGCATCCTCTGGGGCCAACGTCCTGACTTTC. Its translation is CASSPRGAGASSGANVLTF.

The chain links TRBV28 to TRBJ1-2; D is unclear. Deletions cut 4 bases from V and 2 bases from J, with 11 bases between. CDR1 MDHEN and CDR2 SYDVKM come from the germline V gene. The CDR3 is 14 residues long. CDR3 coding DNA: TGTGCCAGCAGTTCGGGAGTGCTCAACTATGGCTACACCTTC. It translates to CASSSGVLNYGYTF.

This chain uses TRBV7-2 with TRBJ1-2; 9 bases agree with TRBD1. The V and J ends lost 1 base and 3 bases, in that order; junction bases with no gene match: 9. The CDR3 contains 17 residues. Germline V CDR1 and CDR2: SGHTA, FQGNSA. CDR3 amino acids: CASSLGGTGPSDYGYTF. CDR3 nucleotide sequence: TGTGCCAGCAGCTTAGGGGGGACAGGGCCGTCAGACTATGGCTACACCTTC.

This sequence joins TRBV5-1 and TRBJ1-2; D perhaps matches TRBD1 (5 bases). The CDR3 extends over 15 amino acids. Trimming cost V 0 bases and J 0 bases, with 9 bases left between them. Germline V gives CDR1 SGHRS, CDR2 YFSETQ. The CDR3 loop is CASSLGGRSNYGYTF. The CDR3 nucleotides read TGCGCCAGCAGCTTGGGGGGACGGTCTAACTATGGCTACACCTTC.

This chain joins TRBV5-1 and TRBJ2-3, with 9 bases that match TRBD2. After removal of 0 bases from V and 4 bases from J, the junction contained 6 bases not matched to a gene. The CDR3 spans 16 residues. CDR1 is SGHRS and CDR2 is YFSETQ in the germline V gene. The CDR3 DNA follows: TGCGCCAGCAGCTTGGGGGCTAGCGGGGCCCCAGATACGCAGTATTTT. Translated: CASSLGASGAPDTQYF. The whole variable domain, filled in from reference TRBV5-1 and TRBJ2-3, reads KAGVTQTPRYLIKTRGQQVTLSCSPISGHRSVSWYQQTPGQGLQFLFEYFSETQRNKGNFPGRFSGRQFSNSRSEMNVSTLELGDSALYLCASSLGASGAPDTQYFGPGTRLTVL.

This clone was recorded once. The rearrangement joins TRBV29-1 to TRBJ2-7, with 10 bases lining up with TRBD2. V lost 7 bases to trimming and J lost 2 bases; unmatched junction nucleotides: 11. The length of the CDR3 is 15 residues. Germline V CDR1 and CDR2: SQVTM, ANQGSEA. The DNA for the CDR3 is TGCAGCGCACAATTTCGGACTAGCGGAACCTACGAGCAGTACTTC. Its translation is CSAQFRTSGTYEQYF.

The V gene is TRBV5-8, the J gene TRBJ1-6, with D uncertain. Trimming took off 4 bases at V and 13 bases at J, with 12 bases between the two ends. CDR1 and CDR2 (germline): SGHTS, YDEGEE. The CDR3 totals 12 residues. This CDR3 reads CASSPRSDPLHF. Here the CDR3 DNA reads TGTGCCAGCAGCCCGCGCTCCGACCCCCTCCACTTT.

The chain carries TRBV15 and TRBJ1-2, with no clear D. Germline-derived CDR1 and CDR2 are LNHNV and YYDKDF (reference sequence). V lost 1 base and J 3 bases, leaving 9 bases between the germline ends. The CDR3 extends over 14 amino acids. CDR3 DNA: TGTGCCACCAGCAGAGTTCCCGCGTACTATGGCTACACCTTC. Protein sequence: CATSRVPAYYGYTF.

The CDR3 reads CASSVTGYDIQYF. In DNA, the CDR3 is TGTGCCAGCAGTGTTACAGGGTACGACATTCAGTACTTC. The chain links TRBV25-1 to TRBJ2-4; a possible D gene is TRBD1 (6 bases). V dropped 4 bases and J dropped 8 bases, with 12 bases sitting between them. Germline CDR1 is MGHDK and CDR2 is SYGVNS. The CDR3 sequence is 13 residues long.

This clone was observed a handful of times. The V gene is TRBV19, the J gene TRBJ1-2; TRBD1 agrees at 7 bases. The V gene's germline CDR1 is LNHDA and CDR2 SQIVND (reference sequence). The CDR3 contains 15 residues. J lost 3 bases, V lost 6 bases, and 10 bases had no gene match. Here the CDR3 reads CASSGQAVIDYGYTF. Written as DNA, the CDR3 is TGTGCCAGTAGCGGACAGGCAGTGATAGACTATGGCTACACCTTC.

The chain employs TRBV5-1 and TRBJ2-2; TRBD1 matches at 7 bases. The germline V gene encodes CDR1 SGHRS and CDR2 YFSETQ. This CDR3 has 16 amino acids. With 2 bases clipped from V and 0 bases from J, the junction kept 4 bases outside the gene matches. The CDR3 loop reads CASSFIGTANTGELFF. CDR3 in DNA: TGCGCCAGCAGCTTTATCGGGACAGCGAACACCGGGGAGCTGTTTTTT.

This chain joins TRBV15 and TRBJ2-5, with TRBD1 identical over 11 bases. With 0 bases clipped from V and 5 bases from J, the junction kept 2 bases outside the gene matches. The CDR3 spans 15 residues. In germline, CDR1 is LNHNV, CDR2 YYDKDF (reference sequence). CDR3: CATSRDGTGGETQYF. CDR3 DNA: TGTGCCACCAGCAGAGATGGGACAGGGGGTGAGACCCAGTACTTC. Using reference TRBV15 and TRBJ2-5 for the parts outside the CDR3, the full variable domain is DAMVIQNPRYQVTQFGKPVTLSCSQTLNHNVMYWYQQKSSQAPKLLFHYYDKDFNNEADTPDNFQSRRPNTSFCFLDIRSPGLGDTAMYLCATSRDGTGGETQYFGPGTRLLVL.

The V call is TRBV5-1, the J call TRBJ1-1, with a possible D match to TRBD1 (5 bases). The CDR3 sequence is 13 residues long. Germline CDR1 reads SGHRS; CDR2 reads YFSETQ. V was clipped by 4 bases and J by 1 base, with 8 bases between them. This CDR3 reads CASSQTANTEAFF. CDR3 nucleotides: TGCGCCAGCAGCCAGACAGCGAACACTGAAGCTTTCTTT.

This clone was seen only a few times. V usage is TRBV6-1 and J usage is TRBJ2-7; no firm D call. This CDR3 spans 12 amino acids. Trimming took 2 bases from V and 2 from J, leaving 4 bases between them. CDR1 and CDR2 (germline): MNHNS, SASEGT. CDR3 nucleotide sequence: TGTGCCAGCAGTGAAAGAACCTACGAGCAGTACTTC. Translation: CASSERTYEQYF.